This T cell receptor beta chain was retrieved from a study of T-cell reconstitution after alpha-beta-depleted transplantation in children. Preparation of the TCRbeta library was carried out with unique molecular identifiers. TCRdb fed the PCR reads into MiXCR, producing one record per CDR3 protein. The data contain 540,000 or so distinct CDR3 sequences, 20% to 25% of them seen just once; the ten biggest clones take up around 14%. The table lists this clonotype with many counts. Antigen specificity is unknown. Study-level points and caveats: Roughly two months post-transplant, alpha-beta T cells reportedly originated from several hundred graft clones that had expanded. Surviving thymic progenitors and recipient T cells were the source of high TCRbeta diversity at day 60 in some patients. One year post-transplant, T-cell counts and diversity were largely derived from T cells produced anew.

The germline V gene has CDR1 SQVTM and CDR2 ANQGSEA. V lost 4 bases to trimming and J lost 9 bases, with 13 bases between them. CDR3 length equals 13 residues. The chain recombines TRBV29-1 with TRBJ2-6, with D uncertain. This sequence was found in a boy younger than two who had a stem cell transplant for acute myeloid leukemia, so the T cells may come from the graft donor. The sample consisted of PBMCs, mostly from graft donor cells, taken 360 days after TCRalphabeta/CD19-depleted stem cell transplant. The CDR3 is CSVGPTYDNVLTF. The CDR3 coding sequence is TGCAGCGTTGGACCGACCTATGACAACGTCCTGACTTTC.